This T cell receptor beta chain was sequenced in a study of response to subunit inactivated influenza vaccine (dated by TCRdb to between 2018 and 2020). As for the study more broadly: Deep quantitative profiling of the T cell receptor repertoire was used in the study to follow responses to a trivalent subunit inactivated influenza vaccine.

Only one count was recorded for this clonotype. The target of this receptor is not known. Base qualities are not provided; no much larger clone lies one nucleotide away. Support from one read is weak. The library was generated by RT-PCR. Sequencing relied on an Illumina HiSeq 2500. The public reads were reprocessed in TCRdb via fastp at Q25 and MiXCR, keeping in-frame beta chains. Rows with a matching CDR3 protein are joined into one entry that keeps the most common DNA and genes. The table for this sample lists more than 200,000 distinct CDR3 sequences; 12% of them were counted only once. The ten largest clones add up to 7.8% of the sample. Overall study outcomes, separate from this receptor: The authors proposed that each seasonal influenza vaccination may bring in only a limited number of new T cells.

Reading from cysteine to phenylalanine, the CDR3 counts 12 amino acids. The kept DNA is CDR3 alone, 36 bases in frame from the first base. The germline V gene specifies SGHDN as CDR1 and FVKESK as CDR2. V sheds 4 bases and J sheds 9 bases, leaving 10 bases between their ends. The TCR originated in a man aged 45-60 years who received an inactivated influenza vaccine. Donor details come from another sample of the same person, matched by shared clones. The chain was built from TRBV14 and TRBJ2-1, with the D segment identity uncertain. Sequenced material: non-naive T cells sorted from PBMCs, taken approximately 15 days before vaccination. According to the study, the label for this sample's cell subset or site signals: memory T cell fraction. The DNA sequence is given as TGTGCCAGCAGCCGAACACGACTTGAGCAGTTCTTC. Its translation is CASSRTRLEQFF.